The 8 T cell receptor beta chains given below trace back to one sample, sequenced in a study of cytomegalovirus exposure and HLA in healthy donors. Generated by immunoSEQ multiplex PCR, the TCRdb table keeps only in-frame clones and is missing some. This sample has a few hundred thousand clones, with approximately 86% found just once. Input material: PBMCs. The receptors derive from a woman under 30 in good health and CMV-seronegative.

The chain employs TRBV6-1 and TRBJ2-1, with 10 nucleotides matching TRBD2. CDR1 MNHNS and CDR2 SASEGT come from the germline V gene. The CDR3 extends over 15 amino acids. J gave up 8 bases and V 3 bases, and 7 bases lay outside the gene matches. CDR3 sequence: CASSDRASGSDEQFF. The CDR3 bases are TGTGCCAGCAGTGATAGGGCTAGCGGGAGTGATGAGCAGTTCTTC.

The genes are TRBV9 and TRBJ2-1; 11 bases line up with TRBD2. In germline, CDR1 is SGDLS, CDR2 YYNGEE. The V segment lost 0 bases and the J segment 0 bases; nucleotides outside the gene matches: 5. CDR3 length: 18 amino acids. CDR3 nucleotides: TGTGCCAGCAGCGTAGCACTAGCGGGAGCCAGCTCCTACAATGAGCAGTTCTTC. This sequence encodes CASSVALAGASSYNEQFF.

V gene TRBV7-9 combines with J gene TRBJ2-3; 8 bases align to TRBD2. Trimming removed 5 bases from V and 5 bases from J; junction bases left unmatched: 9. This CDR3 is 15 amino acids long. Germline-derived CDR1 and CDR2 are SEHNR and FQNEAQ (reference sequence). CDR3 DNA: TGTGCCAGCAGCCGCCTTACGGGAGGGTTAGATACGCAGTATTTT. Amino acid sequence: CASSRLTGGLDTQYF.

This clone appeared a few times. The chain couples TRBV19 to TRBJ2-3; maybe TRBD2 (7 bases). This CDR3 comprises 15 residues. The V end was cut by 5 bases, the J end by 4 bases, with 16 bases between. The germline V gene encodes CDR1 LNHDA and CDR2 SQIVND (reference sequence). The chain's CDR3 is CASSRGAQGADTQYF. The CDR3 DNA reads TGTGCCAGTAGTCGGGGGGCGCAAGGGGCAGATACGCAGTATTTT.

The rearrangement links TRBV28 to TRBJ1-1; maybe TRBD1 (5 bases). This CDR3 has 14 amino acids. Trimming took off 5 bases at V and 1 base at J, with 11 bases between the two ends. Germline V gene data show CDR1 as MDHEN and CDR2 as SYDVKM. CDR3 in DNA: TGTGCCAGCAGTCTGACAGACCGGAACACTGAAGCTTTCTTT. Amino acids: CASSLTDRNTEAFF.

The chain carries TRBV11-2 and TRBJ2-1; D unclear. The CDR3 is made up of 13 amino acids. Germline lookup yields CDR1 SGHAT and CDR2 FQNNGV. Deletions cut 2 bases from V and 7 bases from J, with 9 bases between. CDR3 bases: TGTGCCAGCAGCTTACGCCTCGAGAATGAGCAGTTCTTC. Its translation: CASSLRLENEQFF.

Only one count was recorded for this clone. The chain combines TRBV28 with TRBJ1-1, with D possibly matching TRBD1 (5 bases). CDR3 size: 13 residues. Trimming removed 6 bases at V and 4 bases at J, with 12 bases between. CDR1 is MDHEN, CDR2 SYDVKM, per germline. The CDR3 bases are TGTGCCAGCAGCCCCCAGGGTATCACTGAAGCTTTCTTT. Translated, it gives CASSPQGITEAFF.

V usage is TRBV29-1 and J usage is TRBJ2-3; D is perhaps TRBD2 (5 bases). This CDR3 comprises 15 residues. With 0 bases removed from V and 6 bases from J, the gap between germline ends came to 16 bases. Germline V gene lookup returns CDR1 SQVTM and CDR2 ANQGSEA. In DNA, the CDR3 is TGCAGCGTTGAAGAAGGCTGGTTAGTAGCGGATACGCAGTATTTT. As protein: CSVEEGWLVADTQYF.